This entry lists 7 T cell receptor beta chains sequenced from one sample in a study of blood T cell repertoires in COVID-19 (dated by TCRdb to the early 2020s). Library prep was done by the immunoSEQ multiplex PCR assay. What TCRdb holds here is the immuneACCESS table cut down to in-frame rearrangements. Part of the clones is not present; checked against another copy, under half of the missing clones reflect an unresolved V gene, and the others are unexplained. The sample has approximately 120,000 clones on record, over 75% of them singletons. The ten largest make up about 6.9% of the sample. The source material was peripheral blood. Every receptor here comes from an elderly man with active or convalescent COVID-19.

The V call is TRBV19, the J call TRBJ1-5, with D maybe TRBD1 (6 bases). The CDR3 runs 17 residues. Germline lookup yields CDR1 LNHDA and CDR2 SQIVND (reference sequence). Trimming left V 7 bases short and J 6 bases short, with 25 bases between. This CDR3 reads CASTTAGGAGRIQPQHF. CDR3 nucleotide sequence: TGTGCCAGTACCACGGCGGGGGGGGCAGGGCGGATTCAGCCCCAGCATTTT. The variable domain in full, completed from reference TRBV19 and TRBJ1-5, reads DGGITQSPKYLFRKEGQNVTLSCEQNLNHDAMYWYRQDPGQGLRLIYYSQIVNDFQKGDIAEGYSVSREKKESFPLTVTSAQKNPTAFYLCASTTAGGAGRIQPQHFGDGTRLSIL.

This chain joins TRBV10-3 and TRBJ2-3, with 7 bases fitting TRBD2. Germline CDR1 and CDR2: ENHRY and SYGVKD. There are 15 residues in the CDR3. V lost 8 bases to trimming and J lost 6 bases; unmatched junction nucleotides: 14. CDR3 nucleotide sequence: TGTGCCATCTCCCTTCGAGGGAGGGTAGGGGATACGCAGTATTTT. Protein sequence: CAISLRGRVGDTQYF.

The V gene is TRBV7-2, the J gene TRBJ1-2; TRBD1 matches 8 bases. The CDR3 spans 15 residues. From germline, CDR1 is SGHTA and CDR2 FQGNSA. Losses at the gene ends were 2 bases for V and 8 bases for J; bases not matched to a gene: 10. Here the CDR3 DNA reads TGTGCCAGCAGCTTATGGGGACAGGAAAACGACGGCTACACCTTC. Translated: CASSLWGQENDGYTF. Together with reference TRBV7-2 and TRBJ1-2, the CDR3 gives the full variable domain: GAGVSQSPSNKVTEKGKDVELRCDPISGHTALYWYRQSLGQGLEFLIYFQGNSAPDKSGLPSDRFSAERTGGSVSTLTIQRTQQEDSAVYLCASSLWGQENDGYTFGSGTRLTVV.

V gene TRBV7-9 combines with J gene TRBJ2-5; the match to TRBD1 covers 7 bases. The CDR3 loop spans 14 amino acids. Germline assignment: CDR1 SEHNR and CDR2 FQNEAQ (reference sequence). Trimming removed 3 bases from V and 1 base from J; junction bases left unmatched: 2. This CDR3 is CASSLTGIQETQYF. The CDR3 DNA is TGTGCCAGCAGCTTGACAGGGATCCAAGAGACCCAGTACTTC.

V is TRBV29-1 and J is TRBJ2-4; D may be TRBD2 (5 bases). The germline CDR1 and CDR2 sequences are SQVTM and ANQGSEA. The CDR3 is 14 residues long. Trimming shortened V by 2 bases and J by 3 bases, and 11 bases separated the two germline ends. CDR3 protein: CSVESGWDKNIQYF. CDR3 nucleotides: TGCAGCGTTGAATCGGGATGGGACAAAAACATTCAGTACTTC.

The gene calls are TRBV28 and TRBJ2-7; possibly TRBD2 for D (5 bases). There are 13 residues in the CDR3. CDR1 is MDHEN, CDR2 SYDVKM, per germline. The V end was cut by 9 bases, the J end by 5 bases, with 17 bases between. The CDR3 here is CASKLSGVHEQYF. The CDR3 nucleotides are TGTGCCAGTAAATTATCCGGGGTCCACGAGCAGTACTTC.

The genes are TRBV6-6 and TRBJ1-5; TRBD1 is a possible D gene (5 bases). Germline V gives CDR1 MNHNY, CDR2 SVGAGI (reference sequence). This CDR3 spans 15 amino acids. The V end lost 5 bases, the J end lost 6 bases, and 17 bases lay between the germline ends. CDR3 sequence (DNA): TGTGCCAGCAGTAAAACCACAGGCGGGGTTCAGCCCCAGCATTTT. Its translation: CASSKTTGGVQPQHF.